Listed below are T cell receptor beta chains from one sample, sequenced in a study of blood T cells in healthy people across ages. From the 5' RACE reads, TCRdb called clonotypes with MiXCR, one entry per CDR3 protein. This table holds some 1,000,000 distinct CDR3 sequences, under 30% found once. This sample was shared with a second study, whose subject was T cells of mothers and their children.

The sequenced sample consisted of blood. The receptors come from a girl aged 2 to 9 in good health. The CDR3 runs from the conserved cysteine through the conserved F or W. The order of the fields is D gene, clone size, J gene, V gene, CDR3 protein, CDR3 DNA. D genes are given only for firm matches. Some rows have no size entry. The others give once, few or many, or a class for an expanded clone.

d_call: .; clone_size: few; j_call: TRBJ1-4; v_call: TRBV4-3; cdr3_aa: CASSQDPPGMGEKLFF; cdr3_nt: TGCGCCAGCAGCCAAGATCCCCCTGGGATGGGGGAAAAACTGTTTTTT
d_call: .; clone_size: many; j_call: TRBJ2-5; v_call: TRBV7-2; cdr3_aa: CASSLAGGRETQYF; cdr3_nt: TGTGCCAGCAGCTTAGCGGGGGGCAGGGAGACCCAGTACTTC
d_call: .; clone_size: .; j_call: TRBJ1-3; v_call: TRBV5-6; cdr3_aa: CASSLPRSSGNTIYF; cdr3_nt: TGTGCCAGCAGCTTACCTCGAAGCTCAGGAAACACCATATATTTT
d_call: .; clone_size: .; j_call: TRBJ1-4; v_call: TRBV30; cdr3_aa: CAWSVQRNEKLFF; cdr3_nt: TGTGCCTGGAGTGTACAACGGAATGAAAAACTGTTTTTT
d_call: TRBD1; clone_size: .; j_call: TRBJ1-3; v_call: TRBV4-2; cdr3_aa: CASSQGTGTGNTIYF; cdr3_nt: TGTGCCAGCAGCCAAGGGACAGGGACTGGAAACACCATATATTTT
d_call: .; clone_size: many; j_call: TRBJ2-3; v_call: TRBV4-2; cdr3_aa: CASSQEGPHTQYF; cdr3_nt: TGTGCCAGCAGCCAAGAGGGCCCTCATACGCAGTATTTT
d_call: .; clone_size: .; j_call: TRBJ2-1; v_call: TRBV12-5; cdr3_aa: CASGLAGRLQFF; cdr3_nt: TGTGCTAGTGGTTTAGCCGGCAGACTGCAGTTCTTC
d_call: TRBD2; clone_size: few; j_call: TRBJ2-2; v_call: TRBV20-1; cdr3_aa: CSARYSAGGVDTGELFF; cdr3_nt: TGCAGTGCTAGATATTCAGCGGGAGGCGTGGACACCGGGGAGCTGTTTTTT
d_call: .; clone_size: many; j_call: TRBJ1-1; v_call: TRBV7-9; cdr3_aa: CASSLLLGNTEAFF; cdr3_nt: TGTGCCAGCAGCTTACTCCTTGGGAACACTGAAGCTTTCTTT
d_call: TRBD1; clone_size: .; j_call: TRBJ2-1; v_call: TRBV7-9; cdr3_aa: CASSLLTGGKENEQFF; cdr3_nt: TGTGCCAGCAGCCTCCTTACAGGGGGCAAGGAGAATGAGCAGTTCTTC
d_call: .; clone_size: .; j_call: TRBJ2-7; v_call: TRBV7-2; cdr3_aa: CASSFQPQSSYEQYF; cdr3_nt: TGTGCCAGCAGCTTTCAACCCCAGAGCTCCTACGAGCAGTACTTC
d_call: .; clone_size: few; j_call: TRBJ2-1; v_call: TRBV7-2; cdr3_aa: CASSLASSRSYNEQFF; cdr3_nt: TGTGCCAGCAGCTTAGCCTCTAGCCGCTCCTACAATGAGCAGTTCTTC
d_call: .; clone_size: .; j_call: TRBJ1-1; v_call: TRBV5-1; cdr3_aa: CARPPASPEAFF; cdr3_nt: TGCGCCAGACCCCCGGCGTCCCCGGAGGCTTTCTTT
d_call: .; clone_size: .; j_call: TRBJ2-1; v_call: TRBV4-1; cdr3_aa: CASSQEGSLFIEQFF; cdr3_nt: TGCGCCAGCAGCCAAGAAGGCAGTCTCTTCATTGAGCAGTTCTTC
d_call: .; clone_size: .; j_call: TRBJ1-1; v_call: TRBV6-6; cdr3_aa: CASGIFEAFF; cdr3_nt: TGTGCCAGCGGAATCTTTGAAGCTTTCTTT
d_call: .; clone_size: few; j_call: TRBJ2-3; v_call: TRBV7-6; cdr3_aa: CASSFESFGVGDTQYF; cdr3_nt: TGTGCCAGCAGCTTTGAGTCTTTCGGAGTGGGAGATACGCAGTATTTT
d_call: TRBD1; clone_size: .; j_call: TRBJ2-5; v_call: TRBV9; cdr3_aa: CASSLSDRGLQETQYF; cdr3_nt: TGTGCCAGCAGCCTATCGGACAGGGGATTACAAGAGACCCAGTACTTC
d_call: .; clone_size: .; j_call: TRBJ2-1; v_call: TRBV7-3; cdr3_aa: CASSLNPAKSEQFF; cdr3_nt: TGTGCCAGCAGCTTAAATCCAGCTAAATCTGAGCAGTTCTTC
d_call: .; clone_size: few; j_call: TRBJ1-2; v_call: TRBV12-3/TRBV12-4; cdr3_aa: CASSLAETRDHNNYGYTF; cdr3_nt: TGTGCCAGCAGTTTAGCAGAGACCCGGGACCACAATAACTATGGCTACACCTTC
d_call: .; clone_size: .; j_call: TRBJ1-5; v_call: TRBV6-2/TRBV6-3; cdr3_aa: CASSYEKGPQHF; cdr3_nt: TGTGCCAGCAGTTATGAGAAAGGACCCCAGCATTTT
d_call: .; clone_size: .; j_call: TRBJ1-1; v_call: TRBV4-1; cdr3_aa: CASSQLPDTEAFF; cdr3_nt: TGCGCCAGCAGCCAACTCCCAGACACTGAAGCTTTCTTT
d_call: .; clone_size: .; j_call: TRBJ1-4; v_call: TRBV3-1; cdr3_aa: CASSPPGMTNEKLFF; cdr3_nt: TGTGCCAGCAGCCCTCCAGGAATGACTAATGAAAAACTGTTTTTT
d_call: .; clone_size: few; j_call: TRBJ1-2; v_call: TRBV29-1; cdr3_aa: CSVEGAPGTDYGYTF; cdr3_nt: TGCAGCGTTGAAGGGGCACCGGGGACGGACTATGGCTACACCTTC
d_call: TRBD1; clone_size: .; j_call: TRBJ2-5; v_call: TRBV29-1; cdr3_aa: CSVADRYTETQYF; cdr3_nt: TGCAGCGTAGCGGACAGGTACACAGAGACCCAGTACTTC
d_call: .; clone_size: .; j_call: TRBJ2-3; v_call: TRBV6-2/TRBV6-3; cdr3_aa: CASRITGIDTQYF; cdr3_nt: TGTGCCAGCAGGATAACAGGGATAGATACGCAGTATTTT
d_call: .; clone_size: .; j_call: TRBJ2-5; v_call: TRBV6-2/TRBV6-3; cdr3_aa: CASTFRETQYF; cdr3_nt: TGTGCCAGCACCTTCAGAGAGACCCAGTACTTC
d_call: TRBD1; clone_size: .; j_call: TRBJ1-5; v_call: TRBV28; cdr3_aa: CAIRLRTGQQPQHF; cdr3_nt: TGTGCCATCCGACTCCGGACAGGGCAGCAGCCCCAGCATTTT
d_call: TRBD1; clone_size: few; j_call: TRBJ2-5; v_call: TRBV9; cdr3_aa: CASSDRQGAETQYF; cdr3_nt: TGTGCCAGCAGCGACCGACAGGGTGCGGAGACCCAGTACTTC
d_call: .; clone_size: .; j_call: TRBJ2-7; v_call: TRBV20-1; cdr3_aa: CSAIITGSSYEQYF; cdr3_nt: TGCAGTGCCATTATTACTGGGAGCTCCTACGAGCAGTACTTC
d_call: TRBD1; clone_size: .; j_call: TRBJ2-3; v_call: TRBV28; cdr3_aa: CASSFLRDRKAQDTQYF; cdr3_nt: TGTGCCAGCAGTTTTCTCCGGGACAGGAAAGCCCAAGATACGCAGTATTTT
d_call: TRBD2; clone_size: .; j_call: TRBJ2-1; v_call: TRBV3-1; cdr3_aa: CASSYALAGDAFF; cdr3_nt: TGTGCCAGCAGTTACGCACTAGCGGGGGACGCGTTCTTC
d_call: .; clone_size: .; j_call: TRBJ2-1; v_call: TRBV6-6; cdr3_aa: CASSWTIDYNEQFF; cdr3_nt: TGTGCCAGCAGTTGGACCATTGATTACAATGAGCAGTTCTTC
d_call: .; clone_size: few; j_call: TRBJ2-1; v_call: TRBV25-1; cdr3_aa: CASSDRAAEQFF; cdr3_nt: TGTGCCAGCAGTGACCGGGCGGCTGAGCAGTTCTTC
d_call: .; clone_size: .; j_call: TRBJ2-1; v_call: TRBV29-1; cdr3_aa: CSWGGGNEQFF; cdr3_nt: TGCAGCTGGGGGGGCGGCAATGAGCAGTTCTTC
d_call: .; clone_size: few; j_call: TRBJ1-5; v_call: TRBV2; cdr3_aa: CAHLDRPDNNQPQHF; cdr3_nt: TGTGCTCACCTCGACCGACCGGACAACAATCAGCCCCAGCATTTT
d_call: .; clone_size: .; j_call: TRBJ1-4; v_call: TRBV4-1; cdr3_aa: CASSHPGGDNEKLFF; cdr3_nt: TGCGCCAGCAGCCACCCTGGAGGGGATAATGAAAAACTGTTTTTT
d_call: .; clone_size: few; j_call: TRBJ2-4; v_call: TRBV6-5; cdr3_aa: CASSYSTGLRNIQYF; cdr3_nt: TGTGCCAGCAGTTACTCGACAGGTCTAAGAAACATTCAGTACTTC
d_call: TRBD1; clone_size: few; j_call: TRBJ1-2; v_call: TRBV20-1; cdr3_aa: CSADTPGQGNYGYTF; cdr3_nt: TGCAGTGCCGATACACCGGGACAGGGGAACTATGGCTACACCTTC
d_call: .; clone_size: once; j_call: TRBJ1-4; v_call: TRBV7-9; cdr3_aa: CASSVQQEKLFF; cdr3_nt: TGTGCCAGCAGCGTACAACAGGAAAAACTGTTTTTT
d_call: .; clone_size: .; j_call: TRBJ2-7; v_call: TRBV2; cdr3_aa: CASSELTTLNDEQYF; cdr3_nt: TGTGCCAGTAGTGAATTGACTACCCTAAATGACGAGCAGTACTTC
d_call: TRBD2; clone_size: few; j_call: TRBJ2-7; v_call: TRBV7-2; cdr3_aa: CASSWSGTSGTQYF; cdr3_nt: TGTGCCAGCAGCTGGTCCGGGACTAGCGGGACGCAGTACTTC
d_call: .; clone_size: few; j_call: TRBJ1-1; v_call: TRBV14; cdr3_aa: CASSPLFKSNTEAFF; cdr3_nt: TGTGCCAGCAGCCCACTGTTTAAATCGAACACTGAAGCTTTCTTT
d_call: TRBD1; clone_size: few; j_call: TRBJ2-1; v_call: TRBV20-1; cdr3_aa: CSAEDRTGREQFF; cdr3_nt: TGCAGTGCAGAAGACAGGACAGGCAGAGAGCAGTTCTTC
d_call: TRBD1; clone_size: .; j_call: TRBJ2-3; v_call: TRBV11-2; cdr3_aa: CASSAGTGGGPDTQYF; cdr3_nt: TGTGCCAGCAGCGCCGGGACAGGGGGAGGTCCAGATACGCAGTATTTT
d_call: .; clone_size: .; j_call: TRBJ2-2; v_call: TRBV7-9; cdr3_aa: CASTYEALNTGELFF; cdr3_nt: TGTGCCAGCACCTACGAAGCATTGAACACCGGGGAGCTGTTTTTT
d_call: TRBD2; clone_size: few; j_call: TRBJ2-7; v_call: TRBV29-1; cdr3_aa: CSVDDGLAGSEQYF; cdr3_nt: TGCAGCGTTGATGATGGACTAGCGGGTAGCGAGCAGTACTTC
d_call: TRBD1; clone_size: .; j_call: TRBJ2-5; v_call: TRBV19; cdr3_aa: CASKQGDQTQYF; cdr3_nt: TGTGCCAGTAAACAGGGGGATCAGACCCAGTACTTC
d_call: TRBD2; clone_size: .; j_call: TRBJ2-3; v_call: TRBV5-1; cdr3_aa: CASSFTSGRVTDTQYF; cdr3_nt: TGCGCCAGCAGCTTCACTAGCGGGAGGGTCACAGATACGCAGTATTTT
d_call: TRBD1; clone_size: .; j_call: TRBJ2-1; v_call: TRBV12-3/TRBV12-4; cdr3_aa: CASSLDREGNEQFF; cdr3_nt: TGTGCCAGCAGCCTAGACAGGGAAGGGAATGAGCAGTTCTTC
d_call: .; clone_size: .; j_call: TRBJ2-4; v_call: TRBV18; cdr3_aa: CASSPINIQYF; cdr3_nt: TGTGCCAGCTCACCTATAAACATTCAGTACTTC